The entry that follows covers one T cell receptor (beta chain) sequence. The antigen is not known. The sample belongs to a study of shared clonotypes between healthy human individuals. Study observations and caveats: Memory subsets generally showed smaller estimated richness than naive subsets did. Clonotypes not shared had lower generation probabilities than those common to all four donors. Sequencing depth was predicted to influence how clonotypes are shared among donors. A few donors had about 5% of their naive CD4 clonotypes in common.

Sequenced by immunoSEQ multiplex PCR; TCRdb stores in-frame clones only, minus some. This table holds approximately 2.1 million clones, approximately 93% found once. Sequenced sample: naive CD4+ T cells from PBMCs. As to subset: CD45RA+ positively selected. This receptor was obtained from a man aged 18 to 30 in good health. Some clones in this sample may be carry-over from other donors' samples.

The CDR3 DNA reads as TGCGCCAGCAGTCTAGCCGGGTCTGTGGAGACCCAGTACTTC. Protein: CASSLAGSVETQYF. This sequence joins TRBV10-1 and TRBJ2-5; perhaps TRBD2 as D (5 bases). From germline, CDR1 is WNHNN and CDR2 SYGVQD (reference sequence). The CDR3 covers 14 residues. Trimming stripped 5 bases from V and 5 bases from J, with 15 bases between.